A selection of T cell receptor beta chains follows, all from one sample in a study of blood T cell repertoires in COVID-19. Clones were read by immunoSEQ multiplex PCR, and TCRdb kept only the in-frame ones, dropping some. The sample holds hundreds of thousands of clones, 75% to 90% seen once. Source material: peripheral blood. The source of these receptors is a woman younger than 45 who had recovered from COVID-19. Both conserved end residues are part of each CDR3. D genes are given only for firm matches. The size of a clone is reported for some rows only, either as once, few or many, or as a class for expanded clones.

length	D	size	V	J	DNA	CDR3
12	TRBD1	-	TRBV6-2/TRBV6-3	TRBJ2-1	TGTGCCAGCAGTTACTCGAAGGGACAGGTTCTCTTC	CASSYSKGQVLF
15	-	-	TRBV19	TRBJ2-3	TGTGCCAGTAACTCTCCCGCCGAACGCACAGATACGCAGTATTTT	CASNSPAERTDTQYF
13	-	once	TRBV28	TRBJ2-7	TGTGCCAGCAGTTTAAGAGGTCTTAACGAGCAGTACTTC	CASSLRGLNEQYF
13	-	-	TRBV19	TRBJ2-7	TGTGCCAGCCGCGGGCGTCAGGCCTACGAGCAGTACTTC	CASRGRQAYEQYF
13	-	-	TRBV2	TRBJ1-4	TGTGCCAGCAATCGTGTAACTAATGAAAAACTGTTTTTT	CASNRVTNEKLFF
14	TRBD1	-	TRBV7-9	TRBJ1-4	TGTGCCAGCAGCCGCGACAGGGCGAATGAAAAACTGTTTTTT	CASSRDRANEKLFF
14	-	-	TRBV6-5	TRBJ1-6	TGTGCCAGCAACCGGACCAGTTCGGGGGCACCCCTCCACTTT	CASNRTSSGAPLHF
14	TRBD2	-	TRBV6-6	TRBJ2-7	TGTGCCAGCAGTTATACGGGGGGGCCTTACGAGCAGTACTTC	CASSYTGGPYEQYF
16	TRBD2	-	TRBV6-6	TRBJ2-2	TGTGCCAGCAGTTCTCGGACTAGCGGGGGGGCCGGGGAGCTGTTTTTT	CASSSRTSGGAGELFF
15	TRBD2	once	TRBV7-9	TRBJ2-7	TGTGCCAGCAGCTCTGTAGCGGGAGGGCCCTACGAGCAGTACTTC	CASSSVAGGPYEQYF
17	-	once	TRBV5-4	TRBJ1-1	TGTGCCAGCAGCTTGGATTCGCACACCATACGGCGGACTAAAGCTTTCTTT	CASSLDSHTIRRTKAFF
13	-	-	TRBV9	TRBJ2-1	TGTGCCAGCAGCGTAGATCAATACAATGAGCAGTTCTTC	CASSVDQYNEQFF
12	-	-	TRBV7-9	TRBJ1-6	TGTGCCAGCAGCCGAGAAGCCCCGCCCCTCCACTTT	CASSREAPPLHF
11	-	-	TRBV7-9	TRBJ2-3	TGTGCCAGCGGACAGACAGATACGCAGTATTTT	CASGQTDTQYF
15	-	-	TRBV5-6	TRBJ1-2	TGTGCCAGCAGCTATGGACTTGACTCGGGTGGTGGCTACACCTTC	CASSYGLDSGGGYTF
13	TRBD1	once	TRBV2	TRBJ2-7	TGTGCCAGCAGTACAACAGGGGATTACGAGCAGTACTTC	CASSTTGDYEQYF
16	-	-	TRBV19	TRBJ2-2	TGTGCCAGTAGTATTAAAGCGGCCTTGAACACCGGGGAGCTGTTTTTT	CASSIKAALNTGELFF
13	TRBD2	-	TRBV25-1	TRBJ2-1	TGTGCCAGCAGTGTACTAGCGGGGAATGAGCAGTTCTTC	CASSVLAGNEQFF
14	TRBD2	-	TRBV7-2	TRBJ2-1	TGTGCCAGCAGCTTGCGGGGGGCATACAATGAGCAGTTCTTC	CASSLRGAYNEQFF
12	TRBD1	-	TRBV3-1/TRBV3-2	TRBJ1-2	TGTGCCACCAGAGGACAGGTGGGTGGCTACACCTTC	CATRGQVGGYTF
14	TRBD1	few	TRBV7-9	TRBJ1-2	TGTGCCAGCAGCTTAGACCTAGGGACAGTCGACCAATACTTC	CASSLDLGTVDQYF
13	-	-	TRBV24-1	TRBJ2-7	TGTGCCACCAGTGATTTGCCAGGAACTGAACAGTACTTC	CATSDLPGTEQYF
12	-	-	TRBV24-1	TRBJ2-5	TGTGCCACCAGTGATTTCGAGGAGACCCAGTACTTC	CATSDFEETQYF
15	-	-	TRBV4-2	TRBJ2-3	TGTGCCAGCAGCCAAGGGCTAGCCAACACAGATACGCAGTATTTT	CASSQGLANTDTQYF
16	TRBD1	-	TRBV27	TRBJ2-5	TGTGCCAGCAGTTTATCGAAACGGACAGGTTCAGAGACCCAGTACTTC	CASSLSKRTGSETQYF
15	-	-	TRBV5-1	TRBJ1-6	TGCGCCAGCAGCTTGGCCGCAACAGACAATTCACCCCTCCACTTT	CASSLAATDNSPLHF
15	-	-	TRBV10-3	TRBJ1-5	TGTGCCATCAGTGAGTCGTCGGGAAACCAAGGGCCCCAGCATTTT	CAISESSGNQGPQHF
13	TRBD1	-	TRBV10-3	TRBJ1-4	TGTGCCACCTGTAGGGGGCAGAATGAAAAACTGTTTTTT	CATCRGQNEKLFF
15	-	-	TRBV9	TRBJ2-1	TGTGCCAGCAGCAAAGGAGTAGCCTCCTACAATGAGCAGTTCTTC	CASSKGVASYNEQFF
15	TRBD2	-	TRBV9	TRBJ2-5	TGTGCCAGCAGCTCGGGACTAGCGGTTCAAGAGACCCAGTACTTC	CASSSGLAVQETQYF
15	TRBD2	-	TRBV7-8	TRBJ2-3	TGTGCCAGCAGCCTAGACGGGAGGGCCCCCGATACGCAGTATTTT	CASSLDGRAPDTQYF
14	-	-	TRBV4-2	TRBJ1-5	TGTGCCAGCAGCCAGGGGGCATGGGATCAGCCCCAGCATTTT	CASSQGAWDQPQHF
13	-	-	TRBV27	TRBJ1-2	TGTGCCAGCAGTCTTACAGGAGACTATGGCTACACCTTC	CASSLTGDYGYTF
16	TRBD2	-	TRBV5-1	TRBJ2-2	TGCGCCAGCAGCTTTTTCGCGGGGGGCCAGGCCGGGGAGCTGTTTTTT	CASSFFAGGQAGELFF
16	TRBD2	few	TRBV5-1	TRBJ2-3	TGCGCCAGCAGCGCCGGACTAGCGGGGGGGACAGATACGCAGTATTTT	CASSAGLAGGTDTQYF
16	TRBD2	-	TRBV18	TRBJ2-1	TGTGCCAGCTCACCACCTGACACTAGCGGGAGGGACCAGCAGTTCTTC	CASSPPDTSGRDQQFF
15	-	-	TRBV11-2	TRBJ1-1	TGTGCCAGCAGCTTAAATCTAGGGAGTCACACTGAAGCTTTCTTT	CASSLNLGSHTEAFF
15	TRBD1	few	TRBV6-5	TRBJ2-7	TGTGCCAGCAGTCCCCGACCGGCAGGGGGCCACGAGCAGTACTTC	CASSPRPAGGHEQYF
17	TRBD1	-	TRBV7-8	TRBJ1-2	TGTGCCAGCAGCTTACGCCCGGGACAGGGGGGTGCCCATGGCTACACCTTC	CASSLRPGQGGAHGYTF
14	-	-	TRBV10-3	TRBJ1-5	TGTGCCATCAGTGATTTCGGGGGAAGCCAGCCCCAGCATTTT	CAISDFGGSQPQHF
15	-	-	TRBV5-1	TRBJ2-3	TGCGCCAGCAGCTTGGGGGCAGGGGGGACAGATACGCAGTATTTT	CASSLGAGGTDTQYF
15	-	once	TRBV6-5	TRBJ2-3	TGTGCCAGCAGACCCGGACAAACCCACACAGATACGCAGTATTTT	CASRPGQTHTDTQYF
11	-	-	TRBV2	TRBJ2-1	TGTGCCGCACGTCAGGACAATGAGCAGTTCTTC	CAARQDNEQFF
14	-	-	TRBV5-1	TRBJ2-2	TGCGCCAGCAGCTTGGGTCGCGCGACCGGGGAGCTGTTTTTT	CASSLGRATGELFF
11	-	-	TRBV11-2	TRBJ1-1	TGTGCCAGCAGCCCAGGGCCTGGGGCTTTCTTT	CASSPGPGAFF
12	-	-	TRBV6-1	TRBJ2-5	TGTGCCAGCAGTGAGGTGCCAGGGACCCAGTACTTC	CASSEVPGTQYF
14	-	-	TRBV10-3	TRBJ1-5	TGTGCCATCAGTGAGCCGGGTCGGGATCAGCCCCAGCATTTT	CAISEPGRDQPQHF
16	-	-	TRBV24-1	TRBJ2-2	TGTGCCACCAGTGATCCTAAGGCAGGGGTTCCCGGGGAGCTGTTTTTT	CATSDPKAGVPGELFF
15	TRBD1	once	TRBV3-1/TRBV3-2	TRBJ1-5	TGTGCCAGCAGCCGGGACAGGGGCGGGAATCAGCCCCAGCATTTT	CASSRDRGGNQPQHF
13	TRBD2	-	TRBV25-1	TRBJ2-1	TGTGCCAGCACTAGCGGCGCCTACAATGAGCAGTTCTTC	CASTSGAYNEQFF
19	-	-	TRBV7-2	TRBJ2-7	TGTGCCAGCAGCCCCGCCATTCGTGGGGGGGCTAAGTCCCCCTACGAGCAGTACTTC	CASSPAIRGGAKSPYEQYF
15	TRBD2	-	TRBV6-5	TRBJ2-2	TGTGCCAGCAGAACAAGCGGGGGCCTGACCGGGGAGCTGTTTTTT	CASRTSGGLTGELFF